This T cell receptor beta chain was sequenced during a study of cytomegalovirus exposure and HLA in healthy donors. The study's findings and limits: Later, TCR association rates were found to vary by HLA locus, highest for DRB1 and lowest for HLA-C.

The study ran its PCR with 60 Vbeta and 13 Jbeta primers. Data came from immunoSEQ multiplex PCR; TCRdb stores just in-frame clones and leaves some out. The data hold approximately 190,000 clones, with roughly four fifths observed a single time. CDR3 length: 14 amino acids. Germline V CDR1 and CDR2: SGHNT, YYREEE (reference sequence). V dropped 3 bases and J dropped 8 bases, with 17 bases sitting between them. This clone was seen a handful of times. Its antigen is unknown. This receptor was taken from a woman in her fifties or sixties in good health and CMV-seropositive. Sequences were obtained from PBMCs. The chain joins TRBV5-4 to TRBJ1-2; D unclear. CDR3 bases: TGTGCCAGCAGCTCGGAGGCGAATTCTTGGGGCTACACCTTC. Protein: CASSSEANSWGYTF.